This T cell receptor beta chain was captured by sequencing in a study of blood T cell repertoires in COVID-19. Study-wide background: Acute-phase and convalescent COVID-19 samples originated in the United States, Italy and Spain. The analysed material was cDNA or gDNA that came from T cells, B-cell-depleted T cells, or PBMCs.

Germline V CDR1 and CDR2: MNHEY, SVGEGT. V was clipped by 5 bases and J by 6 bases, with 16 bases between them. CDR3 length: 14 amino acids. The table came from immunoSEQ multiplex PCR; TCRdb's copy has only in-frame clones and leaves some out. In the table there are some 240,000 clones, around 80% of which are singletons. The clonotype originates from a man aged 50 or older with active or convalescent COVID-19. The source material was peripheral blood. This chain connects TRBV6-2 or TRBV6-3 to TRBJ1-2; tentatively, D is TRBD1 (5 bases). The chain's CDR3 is CASSKPGYTDGYTF. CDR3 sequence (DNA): TGTGCCAGCAGTAAACCAGGGTATACGGATGGCTACACCTTC.